This T cell receptor beta chain was identified during a study of shared clonotypes between healthy human individuals. Broader study findings: Clonotype sharing among donors likely depends on sequencing depth.

Germline CDR1 MNHEY, CDR2 SMNVEV (reference sequence). The CDR3 runs to 12 residues. Trimming pared 3 bases from V and 5 bases from J, leaving 7 bases between. This clone was observed a handful of times. No antigen is known for it. Replicate sorted-subset PCRs were loaded with around 220 ng DNA, 25,000 to 30,000 T cell genomes. This table comes from immunoSEQ multiplex PCR, and its TCRdb copy is limited to in-frame clones, with some not included. The table records a few million clones, around 95% of them present only once. Sequenced: naive CD4+ T cells sorted from blood. Subset described: CD45RA+ positively selected. This chain links TRBV27 with TRBJ2-5, with D tentatively TRBD2 (5 bases). The clonotype originates from a man younger than 35 in good health. The CDR3 loop is CASSFPGETQYF. The CDR3 nucleotides read TGTGCCAGCAGTTTCCCGGGGGAGACCCAGTACTTC.